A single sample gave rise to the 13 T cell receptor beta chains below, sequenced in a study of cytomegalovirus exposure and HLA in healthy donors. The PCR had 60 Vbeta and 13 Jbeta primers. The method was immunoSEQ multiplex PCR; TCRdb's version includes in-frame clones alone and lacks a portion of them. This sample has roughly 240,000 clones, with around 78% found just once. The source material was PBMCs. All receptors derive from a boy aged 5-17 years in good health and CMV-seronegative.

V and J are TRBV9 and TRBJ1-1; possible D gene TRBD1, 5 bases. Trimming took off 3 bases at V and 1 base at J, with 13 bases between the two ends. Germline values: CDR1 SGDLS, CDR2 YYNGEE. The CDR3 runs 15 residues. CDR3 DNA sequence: TGTGCCAGCAGCGCCGCACAGGCGACGAACACTGAAGCTTTCTTT. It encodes CASSAAQATNTEAFF.

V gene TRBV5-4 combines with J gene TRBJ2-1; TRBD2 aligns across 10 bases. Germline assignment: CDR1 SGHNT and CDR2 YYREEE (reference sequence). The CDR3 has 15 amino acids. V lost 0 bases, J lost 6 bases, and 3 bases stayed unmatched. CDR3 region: CASSLDPSGSNEQFF. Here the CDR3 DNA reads TGTGCCAGCAGCTTGGATCCTAGCGGGAGCAATGAGCAGTTCTTC.

Written as DNA, the CDR3 is TGTGCCAGCAGCTCCAGATTCGGACAGTCATCCTACGAGCAGTACTTC. Encoded protein: CASSSRFGQSSYEQYF. V is TRBV5-6 and J is TRBJ2-7; possibly TRBD1 for D (6 bases). CDR1 SGHDT and CDR2 YYEEEE come from the germline V gene. V lost 3 bases and J lost 1, with 17 bases in between. The CDR3 is made up of 16 amino acids.

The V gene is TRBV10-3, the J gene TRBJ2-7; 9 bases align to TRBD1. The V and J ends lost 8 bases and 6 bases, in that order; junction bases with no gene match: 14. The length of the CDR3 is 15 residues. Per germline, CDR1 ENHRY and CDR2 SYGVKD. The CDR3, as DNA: TGTGCCATCGGAAGGAGACAGGGGGAGGCGATCGAGCAGTACTTC. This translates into CAIGRRQGEAIEQYF.

Written as DNA, the CDR3 is TGCGCCAGCAGAAAGGGACTAGCGGGAGGGCCGAGCTCCTACGAGCAGTACTTC. Translating gives CASRKGLAGGPSSYEQYF. V is TRBV10-2 and J is TRBJ2-7; TRBD2 matches at 16 bases. The germline V gene has CDR1 WSHSY and CDR2 SAAADI. CDR3 length equals 18 residues. After removal of 6 bases from V and 0 bases from J, the junction contained 8 bases not matched to a gene.

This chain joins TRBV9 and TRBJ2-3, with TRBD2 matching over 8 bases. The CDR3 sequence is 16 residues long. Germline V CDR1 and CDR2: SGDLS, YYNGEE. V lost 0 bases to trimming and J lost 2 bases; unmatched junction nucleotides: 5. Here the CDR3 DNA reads TGTGCCAGCAGCGTAGGACGGGGGGGCCCCACAGATACGCAGTATTTT. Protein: CASSVGRGGPTDTQYF.

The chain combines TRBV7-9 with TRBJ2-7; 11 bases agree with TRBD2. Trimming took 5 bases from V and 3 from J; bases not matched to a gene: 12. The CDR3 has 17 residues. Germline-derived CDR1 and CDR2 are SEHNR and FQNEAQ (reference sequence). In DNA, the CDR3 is TGTGCCAGCAGCCCCTTAGCGGGAGGGGGGAGAAACTACGAGCAGTACTTC. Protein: CASSPLAGGGRNYEQYF.

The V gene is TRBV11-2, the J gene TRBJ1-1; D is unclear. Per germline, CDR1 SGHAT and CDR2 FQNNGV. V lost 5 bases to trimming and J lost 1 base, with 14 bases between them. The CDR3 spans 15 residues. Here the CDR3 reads CASSPRHTSNTEAFF. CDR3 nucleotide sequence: TGTGCCAGCAGCCCCCGACACACCTCGAACACTGAAGCTTTCTTT.

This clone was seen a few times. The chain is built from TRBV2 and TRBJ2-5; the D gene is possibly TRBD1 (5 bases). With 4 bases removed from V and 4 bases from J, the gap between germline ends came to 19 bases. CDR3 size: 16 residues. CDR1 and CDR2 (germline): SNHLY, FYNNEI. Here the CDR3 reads CASSVSLGQGGETQYF. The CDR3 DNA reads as TGTGCCAGCAGTGTGAGCCTGGGGCAGGGTGGAGAGACCCAGTACTTC.

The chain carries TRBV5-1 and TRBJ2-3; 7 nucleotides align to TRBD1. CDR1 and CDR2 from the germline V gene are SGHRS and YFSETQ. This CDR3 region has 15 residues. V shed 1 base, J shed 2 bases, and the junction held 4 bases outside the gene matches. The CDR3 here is CASSLRTGFTDTQYF. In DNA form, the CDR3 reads TGCGCCAGCAGCTTGCGGACAGGATTCACAGATACGCAGTATTTT.

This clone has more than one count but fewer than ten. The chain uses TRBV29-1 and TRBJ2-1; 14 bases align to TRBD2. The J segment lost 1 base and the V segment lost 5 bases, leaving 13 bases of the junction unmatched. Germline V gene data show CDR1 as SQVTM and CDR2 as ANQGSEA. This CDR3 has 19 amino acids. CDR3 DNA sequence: TGCAGCGTTCGGGTTTGGGGGGGGACTAGCGGGAGTTCCTACAATGAGCAGTTCTTC. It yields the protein CSVRVWGGTSGSSYNEQFF.

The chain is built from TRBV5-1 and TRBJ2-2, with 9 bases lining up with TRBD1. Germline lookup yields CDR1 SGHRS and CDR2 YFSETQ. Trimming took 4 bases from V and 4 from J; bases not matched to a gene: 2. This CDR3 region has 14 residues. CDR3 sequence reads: CASSQDRGTGELFF. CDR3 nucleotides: TGCGCCAGCAGCCAGGACAGGGGCACCGGGGAGCTGTTTTTT. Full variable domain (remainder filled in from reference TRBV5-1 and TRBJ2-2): KAGVTQTPRYLIKTRGQQVTLSCSPISGHRSVSWYQQTPGQGLQFLFEYFSETQRNKGNFPGRFSGRQFSNSRSEMNVSTLELGDSALYLCASSQDRGTGELFFGEGSRLTVL.

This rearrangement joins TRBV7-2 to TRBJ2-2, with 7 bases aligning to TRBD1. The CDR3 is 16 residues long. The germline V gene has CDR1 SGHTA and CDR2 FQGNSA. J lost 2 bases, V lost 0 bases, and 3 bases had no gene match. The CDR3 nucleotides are TGTGCCAGCAGCTTAGCACAGGGGCTAAACACCGGGGAGCTGTTTTTT. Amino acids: CASSLAQGLNTGELFF.